Shown below are 2 T cell receptor beta chains from a single sample sequenced in a study of response to subunit inactivated influenza vaccine. TCRdb called the RT-PCR reads again in MiXCR, with one record for every CDR3 protein. The sample includes under 800,000 distinct CDR3 sequences, approximately 15% of them seen just once. The sample was PBMCs from blood, taken roughly 15 days before vaccination. The receptors originated from a man aged 50 or older who received an inactivated influenza vaccine.

The chain couples TRBV7-9 to TRBJ1-4, with a weak D call TRBD1 (5 bases). Germline-derived CDR1 and CDR2 are SEHNR and FQNEAQ (reference sequence). Between the trimmed V and J ends, which lost 2 bases and 4 bases, there was a span of 11 bases. The CDR3 extends over 15 amino acids. The CDR3: CASSLFSGRNEKLFF. CDR3 DNA sequence: TGTGCCAGCAGCTTATTTTCGGGGCGTAATGAAAAACTGTTTTTT. Complete variable domain (other parts from reference TRBV7-9 and TRBJ1-4): DTGVSQNPRHKITKRGQNVTFRCDPISEHNRLYWYRQTLGQGPEFLTYFQNEAQLEKSRLLSDRFSAERPKGSFSTLEIQRTEQGDSAMYLCASSLFSGRNEKLFFGSGTQLSVL.

This chain uses TRBV4-3 with TRBJ2-1; 11 bases map to TRBD2. V gave up 4 bases and J gave up 6 bases; unmatched junction bases: 8. CDR1 LGHNA and CDR2 YSLEER come from the germline V gene. The CDR3 consists of 16 residues. The CDR3 is CASSRISGGDPNEQFF. The CDR3 DNA reads TGCGCCAGCAGCCGGATTAGCGGGGGGGATCCCAATGAGCAGTTCTTC.